A single sample is the source of the 23 T cell receptor beta chains below, sequenced in a study of blood T cell repertoires in COVID-19. Repertoires were generated with immunoSEQ multiplex PCR, while TCRdb's copy carries only in-frame clones and drops some. The table includes approximately 300,000 clones, around 82% detected once. Sequences were obtained from peripheral blood. The receptors originated from a woman aged 45-59 years with acute or convalescent COVID-19.

The V gene is TRBV7-2, the J gene TRBJ2-7, with TRBD1 matching 7 bases. Germline CDR1 and CDR2: SGHTA and FQGNSA. V dropped 8 bases and J dropped 6; count of bases not matched to a gene: 10. The CDR3 runs to 13 residues. The CDR3 nucleotides read TGTGCCAGCTCCCCCAGACAGGGTTCCGAGCAGTACGTC. Amino acid sequence: CASSPRQGSEQYV.

The genes are TRBV6-1 and TRBJ1-2; a weak D match, TRBD1 (6 bases). The CDR3 has 15 amino acids. The germline gives CDR1 MNHNS, CDR2 SASEGT. V lost 1 base, J lost 6 bases, and 15 bases lay in between. The CDR3 loop is CASSEELQGGHGYTF. CDR3 DNA sequence: TGTGCCAGCAGTGAAGAGTTACAGGGCGGACATGGCTACACCTTC.

This chain links TRBV5-4 with TRBJ2-5, with 8 nucleotides matching TRBD2. CDR3 length equals 14 residues. The J segment lost 5 bases and the V segment lost 1 base, leaving 4 bases of the junction unmatched. Germline CDR1 and CDR2: SGHNT and YYREEE (reference sequence). DNA for the CDR3: TGTGCCAGCAGCTTGACGGGAGGGGATGAGACCCAGTACTTC. Encoded protein: CASSLTGGDETQYF.

V usage is TRBV5-6 and J usage is TRBJ1-1; 7 bases are a match to TRBD1. From germline, CDR1 is SGHDT and CDR2 YYEEEE. The CDR3 runs to 14 residues. The ends lost 1 base at V and 5 bases at J; junction bases unmatched: 5. CDR3 sequence reads: CASSLNRGETEAFF. The CDR3 DNA reads as TGTGCCAGCAGCTTGAACAGGGGAGAAACTGAAGCTTTCTTT.

The CDR3 region is CAISATGDGYTF. DNA of the CDR3: TGTGCCATCAGTGCGACAGGAGATGGCTACACCTTC. J is TRBJ1-2 and V is TRBV10-3; TRBD1 might be the D (6 bases). CDR3 length: 12 amino acids. Germline V gene sequence: CDR1 ENHRY, CDR2 SYGVKD. Trimming took off 4 bases at V and 6 bases at J, with 9 bases between the two ends.

This clone was picked up a small number of times. The CDR3 region has the DNA TGTGCCAGCTCACCAGAGGGGAACACCGGGGAGCTGTTTTTT. Residues: CASSPEGNTGELFF. The chain employs TRBV18 and TRBJ2-2, with D perhaps TRBD2 (5 bases). The CDR3 has 14 residues. In germline, CDR1 is KGHSH, CDR2 LQKENI. V dropped 2 bases and J dropped 1 base, with 5 bases sitting between them. The complete variable domain, with remaining parts taken from reference TRBV18 and TRBJ2-2, reads NAGVMQNPRHLVRRRGQEARLRCSPMKGHSHVYWYRQLPEEGLKFMVYLQKENIIDESGMPKERFSAEFPKEGPSILRIQQVVRGDSAAYFCASSPEGNTGELFFGEGSRLTVL.

This clone was seen a single time. The gene calls are TRBV18 and TRBJ2-5; 7 nucleotides match TRBD1. The CDR3 runs to 15 residues. CDR1 is KGHSH and CDR2 is LQKENI in the germline V gene. V lost 5 bases and J lost 2; bases outside the gene matches: 8. The CDR3 region has the DNA TGTGCCAGCTCAGGCCGGGACAGCATACAAGAGACCCAGTACTTC. As protein: CASSGRDSIQETQYF.

The chain recombines TRBV5-1 with TRBJ1-3, with D maybe TRBD1 (5 bases). Trimming removed 6 bases at V and 0 bases at J, with 10 bases between. This CDR3 contains 14 residues. Germline CDR1 is SGHRS and CDR2 is YFSETQ. The CDR3 here is CASKGAISGNTIYF. For the CDR3, the DNA is TGCGCCAGCAAAGGGGCTATCTCTGGAAACACCATATATTTT.

This chain joins TRBV2 and TRBJ1-3; TRBD1 aligns across 10 bases. Germline CDR1 reads SNHLY; CDR2 reads FYNNEI. The J segment lost 0 bases and the V segment lost 6 bases, leaving 5 bases of the junction unmatched. This CDR3 spans 16 amino acids. The CDR3 region has the DNA TGTGCCAGCAGAGACCGGACAGGGGGCTCTGGAAACACCATATATTTT. Protein: CASRDRTGGSGNTIYF.

This chain connects TRBV6-6 to TRBJ1-5; 9 bases are a match to TRBD1. The CDR3 loop spans 16 amino acids. Germline lookup yields CDR1 MNHNY and CDR2 SVGAGI (reference sequence). The J segment lost 4 bases and the V segment lost 2 bases, leaving 6 bases of the junction unmatched. CDR3 region: CASSYPGQGENQPQHF. In DNA, the CDR3 is TGTGCCAGCAGTTACCCGGGACAGGGCGAAAATCAGCCCCAGCATTTT.

Only a few counts were recorded for this clone. The V and J genes are TRBV2 and TRBJ2-7, with unresolved D. The CDR3 loop spans 11 amino acids. Between the trimmed V and J ends, which lost 8 bases and 1 base, there was a span of 6 bases. CDR1 and CDR2 from the germline V gene are SNHLY and FYNNEI. Here the CDR3 reads CASSFSYEQYF. In DNA form, the CDR3 reads TGTGCCAGCTCTTTTTCCTACGAGCAGTACTTC.

V is TRBV30 and J is TRBJ1-6; D is unresolved. Deletions cut 1 base from V and 0 bases from J, with 7 bases between. The germline gives CDR1 GTSNPN, CDR2 SVGIG (reference sequence). CDR3 length: 15 residues. CDR3 protein: CAWSGGDSYNSPLHF. CDR3 sequence (DNA): TGTGCCTGGAGTGGGGGAGACTCCTATAATTCACCCCTCCACTTT. Full variable domain (missing parts from reference TRBV30 and TRBJ1-6): SQTIHQWPATLVQPVGSPLSLECTVEGTSNPNLYWYRQAAGRGLQLLFYSVGIGQISSEVPQNLSASRPQDRQFILSSKKLLLSDSGFYLCAWSGGDSYNSPLHFGNGTRLTVT.

This chain uses TRBV2 with TRBJ1-1; D gene unclear. Trimming left V 5 bases short and J 0 bases short, with 7 bases between. The CDR3 runs 13 residues. Looked up from germline, CDR1 is SNHLY and CDR2 is FYNNEI. Here the CDR3 reads CASSRVLNTEAFF. The CDR3 DNA follows: TGTGCCAGCAGTAGAGTTTTGAACACTGAAGCTTTCTTT.

The gene calls are TRBV7-9 and TRBJ1-2, with TRBD1 as a possible D gene (5 bases). The CDR3 loop spans 15 amino acids. Trimming stripped 2 bases from V and 4 bases from J, with 14 bases between. Germline V gives CDR1 SEHNR, CDR2 FQNEAQ (reference sequence). In DNA form, the CDR3 reads TGTGCCAGCAGCTTATCCAGGGAAAGTATCTATGGCTACACCTTC. Its protein is CASSLSRESIYGYTF.

The chain employs TRBV28 and TRBJ1-5; D perhaps matches TRBD1 (6 bases). The V end lost 9 bases, the J end lost 0 bases, and 18 bases lay between the germline ends. Germline V CDR1 and CDR2: MDHEN, SYDVKM. The CDR3 extends over 16 amino acids. This CDR3 reads CASCDRPLGSNQPQHF. DNA for the CDR3: TGTGCCAGTTGTGACAGGCCCCTTGGTAGCAATCAGCCCCAGCATTTT.

The J gene is TRBJ2-2, the V gene TRBV3-1 (or the pseudogene TRBV3-2), with 12 bases that match TRBD2. The V gene end was trimmed by 0 bases and the J gene end by 4 bases; junction bases not matched to a gene: 6. In germline, CDR1 is LGHDT, CDR2 YNNKEL (reference sequence). This CDR3 is 18 amino acids long. This chain's CDR3 is CASSQDYLAGGITGELFF. CDR3 in DNA: TGTGCCAGCAGCCAAGATTACCTAGCGGGGGGGATCACCGGGGAGCTGTTTTTT.

This chain connects TRBV7-2 to TRBJ1-5; 8 nucleotides align to TRBD1. The CDR3 is made up of 15 amino acids. Germline trimming cut 5 bases from V and 2 bases from J; bases unmatched to any gene: 5. The V gene's germline CDR1 is SGHTA and CDR2 FQGNSA. The CDR3 region has the DNA TGTGCCAGCAGCAGACAGGGGCCAGGCAATCAGCCCCAGCATTTT. Translation: CASSRQGPGNQPQHF.

V usage is TRBV15 and J usage is TRBJ2-7; D gene uncertain. The CDR3 is made up of 13 amino acids. Looked up from germline, CDR1 is LNHNV and CDR2 is YYDKDF (reference sequence). V lost 2 bases and J lost 5, with 10 bases in between. The CDR3 protein is CATSRRTGDEQYF. The CDR3 coding sequence is TGTGCCACCAGCAGACGCACCGGAGACGAGCAGTACTTC.

This clone appeared a single time. The chain recombines TRBV3-1 (or the pseudogene TRBV3-2) with TRBJ1-1, with no clear D. The V end was cut by 2 bases, the J end by 0 bases, with 7 bases between. Germline assignment: CDR1 LGHDT and CDR2 YNNKEL (reference sequence). The CDR3 length is 14 residues. Written as DNA, the CDR3 is TGTGCCAGCAGCCAAAAATCTATGAACACTGAAGCTTTCTTT. It specifies CASSQKSMNTEAFF.

The CDR3 bases are TGCGCCAGCAGCTTTAGCAGTAGTTCCTTGGGTACAGATACGCAGTATTTT. Translation: CASSFSSSSLGTDTQYF. V is TRBV5-1 and J is TRBJ2-3, with D uncertain. V gave up 2 bases and J gave up 3 bases, with 19 bases separating them. CDR3 length: 17 residues. Germline loops: CDR1 SGHRS, CDR2 YFSETQ.

In nucleotides, the CDR3 is TGTGCCAGCAGCAACCCAGGACAGGGATGGAATGAAGCTTTCTTT. It yields the protein CASSNPGQGWNEAFF. The genes are TRBV28 and TRBJ1-1; 8 bases align to TRBD1. CDR3 length equals 15 residues. Germline V gene data show CDR1 as MDHEN and CDR2 as SYDVKM. The trim removed 6 bases at V and 7 bases at J, leaving 13 bases unmatched.

J is TRBJ1-4 and V is TRBV5-4; 7 bases fit TRBD1. Germline V CDR1 and CDR2: SGHNT, YYREEE (reference sequence). The ends lost 4 bases at V and 8 bases at J; junction bases unmatched: 8. The CDR3 spans 14 residues. DNA of the CDR3: TGTGCCAGCAGCCGGGACAGCCTTCGGGAAAAACTGTTTTTT. As protein: CASSRDSLREKLFF.

The rearrangement joins TRBV4-1 to TRBJ2-7, with 9 bases identical to TRBD2. J gave up 3 bases and V 3 bases, and 6 bases lay outside the gene matches. Germline V gene sequence: CDR1 MGHRA, CDR2 YSYEKL. The CDR3 loop spans 15 amino acids. The CDR3 nucleotides are TGCGCCAGCAGCCAGACTAGCGGCCAGATCTACGAGCAGTACTTC. The encoded protein is CASSQTSGQIYEQYF.